Presented here are 25 T cell receptor beta chains from one specimen sequenced in a study of blood T cell repertoires in COVID-19. TCRdb keeps only in-frame clones here, not all; method: immunoSEQ multiplex PCR. The sample holds approximately 68,000 clones, around nine tenths seen once. The sample comprised peripheral blood. The source is a man in his sixties or seventies with active or convalescent COVID-19.

The CDR3 DNA reads TGCGCCAGCAGCCAATCACTCAGCGGGGGATACAATGAGCAGTTCTTC. It translates to CASSQSLSGGYNEQFF. The V call is TRBV5-1, the J call TRBJ2-1; TRBD2 matches at 8 bases. Losses at the gene ends were 4 bases for V and 4 bases for J; bases not matched to a gene: 10. This CDR3 contains 16 residues. The V gene's germline CDR1 is SGHRS and CDR2 YFSETQ.

The rearrangement uses TRBV21-1 and TRBJ2-1; no DNA check was done on the table's D call, TRBD1. TRBV21-1 is a pseudogene. The CDR3 totals 18 residues. The CDR3 here is CASTMGDSPFCSYNEQFF. The DNA of the CDR3 is TGTGCCAGCACCATGGGGGACAGCCCTTTCTGCTCCTACAATGAGCAGTTCTTC.

The chain recombines TRBV13 with TRBJ1-3; possible D gene TRBD1, 5 bases. Germline V gives CDR1 PRHDT, CDR2 FYEKMQ (reference sequence). V was pared by 0 bases and J by 2 bases, with 5 bases between. This CDR3 contains 14 residues. In DNA form, the CDR3 reads TGTGCCAGCAGCTTAGGGGGGCCTGGAAACACCATATATTTT. Translation gives CASSLGGPGNTIYF. Variable domain in full (rest from reference TRBV13 and TRBJ1-3): AAGVIQSPRHLIKEKRETATLKCYPIPRHDTVYWYQQGPGQDPQFLISFYEKMQSDKGSIPDRFSAQQFSDYHSELNMSSLELGDSALYFCASSLGGPGNTIYFGEGSWLTVV.

The sample holds a few counts of this clone. The rearrangement uses TRBV28 and TRBJ2-5; 12 nucleotides align to TRBD2. The CDR3 runs to 16 residues. The V gene's germline CDR1 is MDHEN and CDR2 SYDVKM. V dropped 4 bases and J dropped 3; count of bases not matched to a gene: 6. The CDR3 bases are TGTGCCAGCAGTTCTGGGGCTAGCGGGAGGGAAGAGACCCAGTACTTC. Protein sequence: CASSSGASGREETQYF.

V gene TRBV6-6 combines with J gene TRBJ2-7; TRBD2 matches at 10 bases. V trimming: 2 bases; J trimming: 3 bases; junction bases outside the gene matches: 7. Germline CDR1 and CDR2: MNHNY and SVGAGI (reference sequence). The CDR3 sequence is 16 residues long. The CDR3 sequence: CASSYLAGASNYEQYF. In DNA form, the CDR3 reads TGTGCCAGCAGTTACCTAGCGGGGGCCAGCAACTACGAGCAGTACTTC.

The chain links TRBV12-3 or TRBV12-4 to TRBJ2-5; TRBD1 matches 7 bases. The ends lost 6 bases at V and 4 bases at J; junction bases unmatched: 5. This CDR3 region has 13 residues. DNA for the CDR3: TGTGCCAGCAGGCAGAGGGACAGAGAGACCCAGTACTTC. Residues: CASRQRDRETQYF.

This chain uses TRBV5-5 with TRBJ2-2; 12 positions match TRBD2. This CDR3 comprises 17 residues. Germline V gene data show CDR1 as SGHKS and CDR2 as YYEKEE (reference sequence). V shed 1 base and J 5 bases; nucleotides not matched to a gene: 6. Written as DNA, the CDR3 is TGTGCCAGCAGCTTGAGGCTAGCGGGAGGGCAAACCGGGGAGCTGTTTTTT. Translated: CASSLRLAGGQTGELFF.

This chain joins TRBV3-1 (or the pseudogene TRBV3-2) and TRBJ2-7; 8 bases fit TRBD1. From germline, CDR1 is LGHDT and CDR2 YNNKEL (reference sequence). The CDR3 extends over 15 amino acids. The J segment lost 3 bases and the V segment lost 1 base, leaving 5 bases of the junction unmatched. The CDR3: CASSQGRTGFYEQYF. The CDR3 DNA reads as TGTGCCAGCAGCCAAGGTCGGACAGGGTTCTACGAGCAGTACTTC.

DNA for the CDR3: TGTGCTAGTGGTTCGCGCGTCTACGAGCAGTACTTC. It is translated as CASGSRVYEQYF. The rearrangement links TRBV12-5 to TRBJ2-7; D not certain. Germline V lookup: CDR1 LGHNT, CDR2 FRNRAP. There are 12 residues in the CDR3. The V gene lost 4 bases and the J gene lost 3 bases, with 7 bases spanning the gap.

The chain recombines TRBV3-1 (or the pseudogene TRBV3-2) with TRBJ2-5, with a weak D call TRBD2 (6 bases). From germline, CDR1 is LGHDT and CDR2 YNNKEL (reference sequence). CDR3 length: 16 amino acids. Trimming removed 0 bases from V and 1 base from J, with 12 bases in between. The CDR3 protein is CASSQDLTSFQETQYF. CDR3 nucleotides: TGTGCCAGCAGCCAAGATCTAACTAGCTTCCAAGAGACCCAGTACTTC.

This clone was found a few times. This chain uses TRBV14 with TRBJ2-7, with D perhaps matching TRBD2 (6 bases). The CDR3 has 11 amino acids. Trimming left V 1 base short and J 12 bases short, with 10 bases between. The germline V gene encodes CDR1 SGHDN and CDR2 FVKESK. The CDR3 reads CASSQGGRGYF. The CDR3 nucleotides are TGTGCCAGCAGCCAAGGAGGGCGGGGGTACTTC.

This clone was observed once. The rearrangement uses TRBV5-1 and TRBJ2-1; 8 bases are shared with TRBD2. Germline trimming cut 0 bases from V and 2 bases from J; bases unmatched to any gene: 1. Germline V gives CDR1 SGHRS, CDR2 YFSETQ. The CDR3 runs to 15 residues. CDR3 DNA sequence: TGCGCCAGCAGCTTGGAGACTAGCGCCTACAATGAGCAGTTCTTC. Translated: CASSLETSAYNEQFF.

This rearrangement joins TRBV30 to TRBJ1-2, with D possibly being TRBD1 (6 bases). V lost 0 bases to trimming and J lost 12 bases, with 20 bases between them. Germline CDR1 reads GTSNPN; CDR2 reads SVGIG (reference sequence). CDR3 length: 14 residues. CDR3 amino acids: CAWSVGGAATVNTF. In DNA form, the CDR3 reads TGTGCCTGGAGTGTTGGGGGGGCGGCCACCGTCAACACCTTC.

The chain carries TRBV30 and TRBJ2-5; 14 bases match TRBD2. The CDR3 has 14 residues. Germline CDR1 and CDR2: GTSNPN and SVGIG (reference sequence). Germline trimming cut 5 bases from V and 4 bases from J; bases unmatched to any gene: 3. CDR3 in amino acids: CAWRTSGGLETQYF. As DNA, the CDR3 is TGTGCCTGGCGGACTAGCGGGGGGTTAGAGACCCAGTACTTC. Drawing the rest from reference TRBV30 and TRBJ2-5, the complete variable domain is SQTIHQWPATLVQPVGSPLSLECTVEGTSNPNLYWYRQAAGRGLQLLFYSVGIGQISSEVPQNLSASRPQDRQFILSSKKLLLSDSGFYLCAWRTSGGLETQYFGPGTRLLVL.

The chain carries TRBV5-4 and TRBJ2-3; 9 positions agree with TRBD2. J lost 2 bases, V lost 0 bases, and 4 bases had no gene match. Per germline, CDR1 SGHNT and CDR2 YYREEE (reference sequence). The length of the CDR3 is 16 residues. CDR3 in DNA: TGTGCCAGCAGCTTGGGTGCGGGGGGGTTCACAGATACGCAGTATTTT. Encoded protein: CASSLGAGGFTDTQYF.

The chain is built from TRBV3-1 (or the pseudogene TRBV3-2) and TRBJ1-2, with a tentative D call TRBD1 (5 bases). Germline CDR1 is LGHDT and CDR2 is YNNKEL (reference sequence). V was shortened by 3 bases and J by 0 bases, with 8 bases between the two germline ends. The CDR3 sequence is 14 residues long. CDR3 nucleotides: TGTGCCAGCAGCCACCGGACACCTAACTATGGCTACACCTTC. It is translated as CASSHRTPNYGYTF.

This clone showed up just once. The rearrangement joins TRBV30 to TRBJ1-4; D not certain. Looked up from germline, CDR1 is GTSNPN and CDR2 is SVGIG (reference sequence). Trimming removed 3 bases from V and 3 bases from J, with 11 bases in between. The CDR3 totals 14 residues. CDR3 nucleotide sequence: TGTGCCTGGAGCCCCGGGGAGGCTAATGAAAAACTGTTTTTT. Translation gives CAWSPGEANEKLFF.

The rearrangement links TRBV30 to TRBJ1-2, with TRBD1 matching over 7 bases. J was trimmed by 2 bases and V by 4 bases; bases with no gene match: 4. The germline CDR1 and CDR2 sequences are GTSNPN and SVGIG (reference sequence). The CDR3 has 13 amino acids. This CDR3 is CAWKDRANYGYTF. The CDR3 DNA sequence: TGTGCCTGGAAAGACAGGGCCAACTATGGCTACACCTTC. Supplemented by reference TRBV30 and TRBJ1-2, the full variable domain reads SQTIHQWPATLVQPVGSPLSLECTVEGTSNPNLYWYRQAAGRGLQLLFYSVGIGQISSEVPQNLSASRPQDRQFILSSKKLLLSDSGFYLCAWKDRANYGYTFGSGTRLTVV.

V is TRBV27 and J is TRBJ2-3; 8 nucleotides agree with TRBD2. Germline values: CDR1 MNHEY, CDR2 SMNVEV (reference sequence). This CDR3 region has 17 residues. V was pared by 10 bases and J by 0 bases, with 15 bases of the junction left unmatched. This chain's CDR3 is CAILLAARHDSTDTQYF. CDR3 in DNA: TGTGCCATCCTACTAGCGGCGCGACACGATAGCACAGATACGCAGTATTTT.

This clone was found once. The V gene is TRBV5-4, the J gene TRBJ1-1, with unresolved D. Germline CDR1 SGHNT, CDR2 YYREEE (reference sequence). Trimming removed 0 bases at V and 4 bases at J, with 7 bases between. CDR3 length equals 13 residues. DNA for the CDR3: TGTGCCAGCAGCTTGGGCGGTCCCACTGAAGCTTTCTTT. Translation: CASSLGGPTEAFF.

The rearrangement uses TRBV7-2 and TRBJ2-1, with a possible D match to TRBD2 (6 bases). V gave up 1 base and J gave up 4 bases, with 17 bases separating them. The CDR3 consists of 17 residues. Per germline, CDR1 SGHTA and CDR2 FQGNSA. The CDR3 sequence is CASSLDPHAGLYNEQFF. DNA of the CDR3: TGTGCCAGCAGCTTAGACCCTCATGCGGGGTTATACAATGAGCAGTTCTTC.

This CDR3 reads CASSIGLAVETQYF. CDR3 nucleotide sequence: TGTGCCAGTAGTATAGGACTAGCGGTAGAGACCCAGTACTTC. The chain carries TRBV19 and TRBJ2-5; the match to TRBD2 covers 9 bases. Unmatched junction bases numbered 1, after V lost 1 base and J lost 4 bases. From germline, CDR1 is LNHDA and CDR2 SQIVND (reference sequence). The CDR3 is 14 amino acids.

This clone was detected once. The chain links TRBV6-1 to TRBJ2-7; 9 bases match TRBD2. Germline lookup yields CDR1 MNHNS and CDR2 SASEGT. V lost 0 bases, J lost 0 bases, and 9 bases stayed unmatched. CDR3 length equals 18 residues. CDR3: CASSEARWVAGASYEQYF. CDR3 in DNA: TGTGCCAGCAGTGAAGCGCGGTGGGTAGCGGGAGCCTCCTACGAGCAGTACTTC.

This clone was seen a handful of times. The V gene is TRBV28, the J gene TRBJ1-5; D is undetermined. Germline CDR1 and CDR2: MDHEN and SYDVKM. The CDR3 covers 12 residues. Trimming took off 6 bases at V and 3 bases at J, with 6 bases between the two ends. This CDR3 reads CASSTFNQPQHF. CDR3 DNA: TGTGCCAGCAGCACTTTCAATCAGCCCCAGCATTTT.

The chain carries TRBV5-1 and TRBJ1-2, with D maybe TRBD1 (5 bases). CDR3 length: 14 amino acids. Germline CDR1 reads SGHRS; CDR2 reads YFSETQ. Trimming pared 0 bases from V and 4 bases from J, leaving 10 bases between. The CDR3 DNA follows: TGCGCCAGCAGCTTGGCCCGGGGGTCCTATGGCTACACCTTC. Its translation: CASSLARGSYGYTF.